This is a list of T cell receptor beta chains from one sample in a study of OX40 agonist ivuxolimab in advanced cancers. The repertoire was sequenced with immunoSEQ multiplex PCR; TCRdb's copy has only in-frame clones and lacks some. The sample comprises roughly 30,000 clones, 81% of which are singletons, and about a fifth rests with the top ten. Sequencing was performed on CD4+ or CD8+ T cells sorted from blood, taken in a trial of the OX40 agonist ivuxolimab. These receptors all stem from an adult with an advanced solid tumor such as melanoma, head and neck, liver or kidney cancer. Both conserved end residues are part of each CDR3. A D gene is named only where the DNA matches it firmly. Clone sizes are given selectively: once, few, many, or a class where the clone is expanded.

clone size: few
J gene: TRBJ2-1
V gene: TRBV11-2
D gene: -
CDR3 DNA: TGTGCCAGCAGCTTGAATGTCCTGGGGGAGAGCAATGAGCAGTTCTTC
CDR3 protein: CASSLNVLGESNEQFF

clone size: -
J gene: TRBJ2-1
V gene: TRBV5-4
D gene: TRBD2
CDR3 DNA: TGTGCCAGCAGCTTGGGTGGGACTACCGACAATGAGCAGTTCTTC
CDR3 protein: CASSLGGTTDNEQFF

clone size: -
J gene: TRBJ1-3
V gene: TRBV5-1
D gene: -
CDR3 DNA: TGCGCCAGCTCCATGGGGGGACCTAACTCTGGAAACACCATATATTTT
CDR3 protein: CASSMGGPNSGNTIYF

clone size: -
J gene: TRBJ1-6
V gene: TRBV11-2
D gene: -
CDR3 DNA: TGTGCCAGCAGCTTAGCGGGGGATAATTCACCCCTCCACTTT
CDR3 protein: CASSLAGDNSPLHF

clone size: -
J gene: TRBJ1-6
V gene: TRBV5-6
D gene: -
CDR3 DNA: TGTGCCAGCAGTAGGAACCAGGGGACACCCCTCCACTTT
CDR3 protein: CASSRNQGTPLHF

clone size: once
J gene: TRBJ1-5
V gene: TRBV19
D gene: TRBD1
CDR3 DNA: TGTGCCAGTTTACTCATTGGCAAGACAGGGGCGCGGGGTCAGCCCCAGCATTTT
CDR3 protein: CASLLIGKTGARGQPQHF

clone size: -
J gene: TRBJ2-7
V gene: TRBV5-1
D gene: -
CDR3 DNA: TGCGCCAGCAGCGGAGGGCGAGGGGACAGCCTATCCTACGAGCAGTACTTC
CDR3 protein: CASSGGRGDSLSYEQYF

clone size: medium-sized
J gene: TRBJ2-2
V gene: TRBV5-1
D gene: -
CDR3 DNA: TGCGCCAGCAGCTTGATACCGGCGAACACCGGGGAGCTGTTTTTT
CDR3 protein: CASSLIPANTGELFF

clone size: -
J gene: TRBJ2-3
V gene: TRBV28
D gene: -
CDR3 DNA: TGTGCCAGCAGACTGGCCGGGGCCCCAGATACGCAGTATTTT
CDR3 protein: CASRLAGAPDTQYF

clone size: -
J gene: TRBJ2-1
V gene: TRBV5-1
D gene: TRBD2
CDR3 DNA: TGCGCCAGCAGCTTTTCCAGTGACGGCGGGAGCACGAGGAAGCAGTTCTTC
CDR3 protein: CASSFSSDGGSTRKQFF

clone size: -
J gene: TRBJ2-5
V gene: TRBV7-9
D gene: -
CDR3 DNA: TGTGCCAGCGTTCAAAGAGGGCCGAGAGAGGAGACCCAGTACTTC
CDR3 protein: CASVQRGPREETQYF

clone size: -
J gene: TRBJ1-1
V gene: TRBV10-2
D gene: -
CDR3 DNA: TGCGCCAGCAGTCGGGGGGCTAGGACTGAAGCTTTCTTT
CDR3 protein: CASSRGARTEAFF

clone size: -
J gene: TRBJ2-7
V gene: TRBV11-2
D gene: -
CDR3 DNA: TGTGCCAGCAGCAGACAACAGGGAAAGGGGACTATACAGTACGAGCAGTACTTC
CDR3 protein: CASSRQQGKGTIQYEQYF

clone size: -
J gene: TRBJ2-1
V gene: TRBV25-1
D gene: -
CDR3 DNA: TGTGCCAGCAGTGAATATCCAGGGTTTCACAATGAGCAGTTCTTC
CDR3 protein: CASSEYPGFHNEQFF

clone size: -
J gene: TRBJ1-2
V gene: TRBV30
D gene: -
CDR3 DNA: TGTGCCTGGAGCTCTTCCCGGGCAGGGAGGAGAAGAAACACCTTC
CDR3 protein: CAWSSSRAGRRRNTF

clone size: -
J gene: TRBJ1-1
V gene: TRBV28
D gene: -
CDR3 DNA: TGTGCCAGCAGTTTTTCGGCAGGCAGGGAAGCTTTCTTT
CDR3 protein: CASSFSAGREAFF

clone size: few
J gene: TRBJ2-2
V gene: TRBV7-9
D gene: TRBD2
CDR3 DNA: TGTGCCAGGGGAGGGGCGCGCACCGGGGAGCTGTTTTTT
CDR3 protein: CARGGARTGELFF

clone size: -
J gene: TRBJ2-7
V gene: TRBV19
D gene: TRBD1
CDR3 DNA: TGTGCCAGTAGTCGTCCGGGACAGGGCTCCTACGAGCAGTACTTC
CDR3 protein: CASSRPGQGSYEQYF

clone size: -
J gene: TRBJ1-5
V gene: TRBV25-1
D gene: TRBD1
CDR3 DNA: TGTGCCAGCCGAGGACAGGGTCAAAATCAGCCCCAGCATTTT
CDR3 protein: CASRGQGQNQPQHF

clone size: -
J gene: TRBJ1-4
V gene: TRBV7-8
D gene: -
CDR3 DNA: TGTGCCAGCAGCCCAAATAGGGGGGCTAATGAAAAACTGTTTTTT
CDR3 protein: CASSPNRGANEKLFF

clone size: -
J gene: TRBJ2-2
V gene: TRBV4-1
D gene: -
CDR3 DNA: TGCGCCAGCAGCCCCGGGTCAACCGGGGAGCTGTTTTTT
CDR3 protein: CASSPGSTGELFF

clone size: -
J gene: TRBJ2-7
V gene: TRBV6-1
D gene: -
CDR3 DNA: TGTGCCAGCAGGGGGGCGGGACTACACTACGAGCAGTACTTC
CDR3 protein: CASRGAGLHYEQYF

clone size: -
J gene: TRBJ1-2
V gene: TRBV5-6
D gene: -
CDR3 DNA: TGTGCCAGCAGCTTGGCCAGGAAGGGCTACACCTTC
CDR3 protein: CASSLARKGYTF

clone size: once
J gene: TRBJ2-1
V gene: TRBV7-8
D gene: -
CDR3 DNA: TGTGCCAGCAGCCCGAAGGCGGGGGCCGGCGGGCATGAGCAGTTCTTC
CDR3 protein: CASSPKAGAGGHEQFF

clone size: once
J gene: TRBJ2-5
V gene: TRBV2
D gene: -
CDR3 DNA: TGTGCCAGCAGTCGGGACTTAGGCGAGACCCAGTACTTC
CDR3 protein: CASSRDLGETQYF

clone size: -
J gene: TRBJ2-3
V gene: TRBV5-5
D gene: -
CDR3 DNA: TGTGCCAGCAGCTTGATCGCGAAGTCGAGCACAGATACGCAGTATTTT
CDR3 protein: CASSLIAKSSTDTQYF

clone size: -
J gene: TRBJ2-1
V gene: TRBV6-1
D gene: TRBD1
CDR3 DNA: TGTGCCAGCAGTCTCACCTGGACAGGGTTAAATGAGCAGTTCTTC
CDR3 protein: CASSLTWTGLNEQFF

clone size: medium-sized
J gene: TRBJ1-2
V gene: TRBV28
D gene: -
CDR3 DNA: TGTGCCAGCAGCTGGGGGACGGCCTATGGCTACACCTTC
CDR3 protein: CASSWGTAYGYTF

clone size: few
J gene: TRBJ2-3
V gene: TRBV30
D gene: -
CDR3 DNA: TGTGCCTGGGGGGGGGCCTACACAGATACGCAGTATTTT
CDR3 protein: CAWGGAYTDTQYF

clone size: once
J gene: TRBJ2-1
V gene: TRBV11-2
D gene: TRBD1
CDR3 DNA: TGTGCCAGCAGCTTTGGGACAGGTGCCTACAATGAGCAGTTCTTC
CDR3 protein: CASSFGTGAYNEQFF

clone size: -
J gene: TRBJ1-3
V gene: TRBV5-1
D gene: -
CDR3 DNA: TGCGCCAGCAGCTTGGAGGGGGGCTCTGGAAACACCATATATTTT
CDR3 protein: CASSLEGGSGNTIYF

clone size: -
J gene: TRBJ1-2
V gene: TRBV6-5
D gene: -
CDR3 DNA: TGTGCCAGCAGTTACCAGCAGGGCAATGGCTACACCTTC
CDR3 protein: CASSYQQGNGYTF

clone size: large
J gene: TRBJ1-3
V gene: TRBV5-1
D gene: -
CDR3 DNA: TGCGCCAGCAGTACGGGGAGCTCTGGAAACACCATATATTTT
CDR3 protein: CASSTGSSGNTIYF

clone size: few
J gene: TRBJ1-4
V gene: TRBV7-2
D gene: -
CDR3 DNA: TGTGCCAGCAGCTTAGCAGGGGTCGCGGGAAAACTGTTTTTT
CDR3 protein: CASSLAGVAGKLFF

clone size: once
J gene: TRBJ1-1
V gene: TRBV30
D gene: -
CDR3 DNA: TGTGCCTGGAGGGCGAACACTGAAGCTTTCTTT
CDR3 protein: CAWRANTEAFF

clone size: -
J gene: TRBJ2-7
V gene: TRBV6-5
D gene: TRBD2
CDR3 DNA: TGTGCCAGCAGGCGGACTAGCGGGATCTACGAGCAGTACTTC
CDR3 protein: CASRRTSGIYEQYF

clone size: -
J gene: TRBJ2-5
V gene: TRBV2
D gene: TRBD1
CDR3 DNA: TGTGCCAGCAGTCCCCAGACAGGGACAGAGACCCAGTACTTC
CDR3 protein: CASSPQTGTETQYF

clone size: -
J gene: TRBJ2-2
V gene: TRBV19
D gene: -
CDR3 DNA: TGTGCCAGTACCCCACAGGGCCCGGGCACCGGGGAGCTGTTTTTT
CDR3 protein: CASTPQGPGTGELFF

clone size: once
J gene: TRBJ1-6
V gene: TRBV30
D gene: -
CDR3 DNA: TGTGCCTGGAATAGGGGGGAGTATAATTCACCCCTCCACTTT
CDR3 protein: CAWNRGEYNSPLHF

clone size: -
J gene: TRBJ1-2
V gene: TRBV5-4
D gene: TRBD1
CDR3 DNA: TGTGCCAGCAAGTACAGGGGCTATAACTATGGCTACACCTTC
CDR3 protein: CASKYRGYNYGYTF

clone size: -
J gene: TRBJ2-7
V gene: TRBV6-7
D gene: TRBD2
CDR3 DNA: TGTGCCAGCAGCTCGGGGGGAATATACGAGCAGTACTTC
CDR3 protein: CASSSGGIYEQYF

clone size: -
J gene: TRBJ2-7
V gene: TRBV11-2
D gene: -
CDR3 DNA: TGTGCCAGCAGCTTAATAAACGGCTACGAGCAGTACTTC
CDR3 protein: CASSLINGYEQYF

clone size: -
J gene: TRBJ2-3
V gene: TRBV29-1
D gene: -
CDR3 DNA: TGCAGCGTTGCGGCGTCGGGCGGACAGCACACAGATACGCAGTATTTT
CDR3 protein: CSVAASGGQHTDTQYF

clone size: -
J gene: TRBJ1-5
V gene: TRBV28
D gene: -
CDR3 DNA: TGTGCCAGCAGTTCCTTGGGGGAAGTCCTCAATCAGCCCCAGCATTTT
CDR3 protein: CASSSLGEVLNQPQHF